This entry describes one TCR beta chain. Its antigen remains unidentified. The data stem from a study of long-term antiretroviral therapy in people with HIV. Study details: First collections came about a decade before the 2015 immediate-ART recommendation. Study-level points and caveats: Clones with expansion before ART led the repertoire at all time points. CDR3 length ranges were narrower in HIV repertoires than in controls.

The CDR3 has 13 amino acids. V lost 5 bases to trimming and J lost 8 bases; unmatched junction nucleotides: 4. Germline assignment: CDR1 SGHNT and CDR2 YYREEE (reference sequence). The authors ran the immunoSEQ assay, v3.0, at survey level. Only in-frame clones appear in the TCRdb table, and some are missing; sequencing was by immunoSEQ multiplex PCR. The top ten clones hold 10% to 15% of a sample with about 21,000 clones, about 72% of them seen once. Post-ART PBMC samples numbered at least two per donor, and pre-ART ones at least one. The sequencing here drew on unsorted PBMCs, taken around 21 months before starting antiretroviral therapy. This sequence was found in a woman aged 35 to 49 with HIV. J is TRBJ2-2 and V is TRBV5-4; 9 nucleotides align to TRBD1. CDR3 loop: CASRRDRAGELFF. In DNA form, the CDR3 reads TGTGCCAGCAGAAGGGACAGGGCTGGGGAGCTGTTTTTT.